The 18 T cell receptor beta chains presented below share a single source sample, sequenced in a study of CD8 T cells in ankylosing spondylitis. MiXCR, run by TCRdb on the 5' RACE reads, gives a single entry per CDR3 protein. The sample includes about 140,000 distinct CDR3 sequences, just under 7.5% of them seen just once. Sequenced: blood, either unsorted or a sorted T cell fraction (not recorded which). These receptors came from a female donor with ankylosing spondylitis or in good health (not recorded which).

This clonotype appeared many times. The J gene is TRBJ1-2, the V gene TRBV5-5; possibly TRBD1 for D (5 bases). V was pared by 6 bases and J by 6 bases, with 18 bases between. Germline CDR1 is SGHKS and CDR2 is YYEKEE (reference sequence). CDR3 length: 14 amino acids. The CDR3 bases are TGTGCCAGCACCAGACCGGGACGGCCTCATGGCTACACCTTC. It is translated as CASTRPGRPHGYTF.

There are a few counts of this clonotype. The chain carries TRBV7-6 and TRBJ2-3, with 8 nucleotides matching TRBD2. This CDR3 is built from 17 residues. V shed 2 bases and J 2 bases; nucleotides not matched to a gene: 9. Germline CDR1 and CDR2: SGHVS and FNYEAQ. CDR3 protein: CASSLTPGLVVTDTQYF. DNA for the CDR3: TGTGCCAGCAGCTTAACTCCGGGACTAGTTGTCACAGATACGCAGTATTTT.

The chain is built from TRBV6-5 and TRBJ1-5, with a possible D match to TRBD1 (5 bases). The CDR3 loop spans 14 amino acids. The V end was cut by 0 bases, the J end by 3 bases, with 6 bases between. In germline, CDR1 is MNHEY, CDR2 SVGAGI. The CDR3: CASSYSDINQPQHF. The CDR3, as DNA: TGTGCCAGCAGTTACTCGGACATCAATCAGCCCCAGCATTTT.

Concerning this clonotype: Possible read error: a much larger clone is one base away. Here the CDR3 omits its conserved ending phenylalanine or tryptophan, so a read error is the likely source. The chain combines TRBV6-5 with TRBJ2-2; perhaps TRBD2 as D (5 bases). The CDR3 sequence is 12 residues long. Germline V CDR1 and CDR2: MNHEY, SVGAGI. V was trimmed by 10 bases and J by 7 bases, leaving 13 bases between them. CDR3: CATRREGGELFY. The DNA of the CDR3 is TGTGCCACTCGCAGAGAGGGCGGGGAGCTGTTTTAT.

There are many counts of this clonotype. The chain combines TRBV7-8 with TRBJ1-1; no definite D call. With 0 bases removed from V and 10 bases from J, the gap between germline ends came to 12 bases. This CDR3 is 13 amino acids long. Germline-derived CDR1 and CDR2 are SGHVS and FQNEAQ. The CDR3 is CASSLAGSTAAFF. The CDR3 DNA reads as TGTGCCAGCAGCTTAGCTGGATCCACAGCAGCTTTCTTT.

This clonotype came up a few times. This sequence joins TRBV4-3 and TRBJ2-5, with D perhaps TRBD1 (5 bases). CDR1 is LGHNA and CDR2 is YSLEER in the germline V gene. The CDR3 covers 13 residues. The V end was cut by 5 bases, the J end by 5 bases, with 12 bases between. CDR3 sequence: CASSFRVRETQYF. The CDR3 DNA sequence: TGCGCCAGCAGCTTCAGGGTGCGGGAGACCCAGTACTTC.

This clonotype was counted at least ten times. This rearrangement joins TRBV12-3 or TRBV12-4 to TRBJ1-6; no firm D call. Trimming left V 0 bases short and J 14 bases short, with 11 bases between. The CDR3 is 13 residues long. The CDR3 here is CASSLAGGLTLHF. The CDR3 DNA is TGTGCCAGCAGTTTAGCGGGCGGGCTCACCCTCCACTTT.

This clonotype was observed many times. The V call is TRBV5-1, the J call TRBJ2-7; the D is unclear. The CDR3 runs to 14 residues. The V and J ends lost 4 bases and 0 bases respectively, with 11 bases between them. The germline V gene encodes CDR1 SGHRS and CDR2 YFSETQ. CDR3 DNA sequence: TGCGCCAGCAGCCCGGCGGCAGCCTCCTACGAGCAGTACTTC. Translation: CASSPAAASYEQYF.

This clonotype was seen ten or more times. The V call is TRBV5-1, the J call TRBJ2-3; D gene ambiguous. The V gene lost 1 base and the J gene lost 2 bases, with 11 bases spanning the gap. CDR1 and CDR2 from the germline V gene are SGHRS and YFSETQ. The CDR3 is 15 amino acids. The CDR3 here is CASSLRFSTTDTQYF. CDR3 bases: TGCGCCAGCAGCTTGCGGTTCTCTACCACAGATACGCAGTATTTT.

In this sample, this clonotype turned up many times. The rearrangement links TRBV5-1 to TRBJ2-5; perhaps TRBD2 as D (6 bases). The CDR3 extends over 13 amino acids. Germline CDR1 and CDR2: SGHRS and YFSETQ. V shed 5 bases and J shed 4 bases, with 12 bases lying between them. The CDR3 DNA reads TGCGCCAGCAGTGGGCAGGGACTAGAGACCCAGTACTTC. This sequence encodes CASSGQGLETQYF.

This clonotype was recorded at least ten times. This sequence joins TRBV6-5 and TRBJ2-7, with D unclear. The CDR3 is made up of 11 amino acids. CDR1 is MNHEY, CDR2 SVGAGI, per germline. Trimming shortened V by 6 bases and J by 2 bases, and 5 bases separated the two germline ends. The CDR3 loop is CASRDPYEQYF. As DNA, the CDR3 is TGTGCCAGCAGGGACCCCTACGAGCAGTACTTC.

This clonotype was recorded at least ten times. The rearrangement uses TRBV3-1 and TRBJ2-1, with 10 bases lining up with TRBD1. The germline V gene encodes CDR1 LGHDT and CDR2 YNNKEL (reference sequence). This CDR3 has 15 residues. The J segment lost 6 bases and the V segment lost 4 bases, leaving 6 bases of the junction unmatched. The CDR3 DNA reads TGTGCCAGCAGCCCCCGGGACAGGGGAGGCAATGAGCAGTTCTTC. Translating it yields CASSPRDRGGNEQFF.

This clonotype was observed many times. The chain carries TRBV12-3 or TRBV12-4 and TRBJ2-7; either TRBD1 or TRBD2 may fit D (5 bases each). V gave up 5 bases and J gave up 2 bases, with 16 bases separating them. The CDR3 length is 15 residues. The CDR3 spells CASSATGTTTYEQYF. In DNA form, the CDR3 reads TGTGCCAGCAGTGCGACCGGGACCACCACCTACGAGCAGTACTTC.

This clonotype was counted at least ten times. The chain uses TRBV20-1 and TRBJ1-2, with 8 bases lining up with TRBD1. Germline V gives CDR1 DFQATT, CDR2 SNEGSKA (reference sequence). The CDR3 length is 13 residues. J lost 4 bases, V lost 8 bases, and 9 bases had no gene match. As DNA, the CDR3 is TGCAGTACCGCCGGGACAGGCTTCTATGGCTACACCTTC. Amino acids: CSTAGTGFYGYTF.

This clonotype was detected ten times or more. DNA of the CDR3: TGCGCCAGCAGCGCCGGACAGACGAACACTGAAGCTTTCTTT. This gives the protein CASSAGQTNTEAFF. J is TRBJ1-1 and V is TRBV5-1; possibly TRBD1 for D (6 bases). Trimming shortened V by 4 bases and J by 1 base, and 11 bases separated the two germline ends. In germline, CDR1 is SGHRS, CDR2 YFSETQ. The CDR3 is made up of 14 amino acids.

In regard to this clonotype: A much bigger clone sits one base away, suggesting this may be a read error. The gene calls are TRBV7-2 and TRBJ2-1; D is unclear. The length of the CDR3 is 12 residues. Germline CDR1 reads SGHTA; CDR2 reads FQGNSA. V dropped 5 bases and J dropped 8 bases, with 10 bases sitting between them. CDR3 sequence (DNA): TGTGCCAGCAGCCCCATGGGGTATGAGCAGTTCTTC. As protein: CASSPMGYEQFF.

This clonotype was recorded at least ten times. This rearrangement joins TRBV29-1 to TRBJ1-3; D gene unclear. The CDR3 runs to 11 residues. The germline CDR1 and CDR2 sequences are SQVTM and ANQGSEA. Trimming took 3 bases from V and 4 from J, leaving 4 bases between them. CDR3 residues: CSVEKGNTIYF. CDR3 nucleotide sequence: TGCAGCGTTGAGAAGGGAAACACCATATATTTT.

The V gene is TRBV7-2, the J gene TRBJ2-1; TRBD2 matches 8 bases. With V trimmed by 4 bases and J by 4 bases, 12 bases remained unmatched. The germline V gene has CDR1 SGHTA and CDR2 FQGNSA. The length of the CDR3 is 17 residues. Here the CDR3 DNA reads TGTGCCAGCAGCTCCTCGACTGCGGGGGGTAGGTACAATGAGCAGTTCTTC. It specifies CASSSSTAGGRYNEQFF.